These 3 T cell receptor beta chains came from one sample sequenced in a study of shared clonotypes between healthy human individuals. Generated by immunoSEQ multiplex PCR, the TCRdb table keeps only in-frame clones and is missing some. The data contain about 490,000 clones, about 82% of them singletons. The sequenced sample consisted of PBMCs. The origin of the receptors is a woman aged 40 to 50 in good health. Some clones in this sample may be carry-over from other donors' samples.

The chain carries TRBV28 and TRBJ2-7; maybe TRBD1 (6 bases). The CDR3 is made up of 15 amino acids. V was clipped by 3 bases and J by 5 bases, with 17 bases between them. Germline CDR1 and CDR2: MDHEN and SYDVKM. CDR3 coding DNA: TGTGCCAGCAGTTTGGGGACATGGGCCTTGCACGAGCAGTACTTC. Protein: CASSLGTWALHEQYF. Supplemented by reference TRBV28 and TRBJ2-7, the full variable domain reads DVKVTQSSRYLVKRTGEKVFLECVQDMDHENMFWYRQDPGLGLRLIYFSYDVKMKEKGDIPEGYSVSREKKERFSLILESASTNQTSMYLCASSLGTWALHEQYFGPGTRLTVT.

This clone was observed many times. DNA of the CDR3: TGTGCCAGCAGTCCACGGGCAGGGTGGTATGGCTACACCTTC. It translates to CASSPRAGWYGYTF. V gene TRBV28 combines with J gene TRBJ1-2, with a tentative D call TRBD1 (5 bases). CDR3 length equals 14 residues. Trimming took off 5 bases at V and 5 bases at J, with 15 bases between the two ends. Germline CDR1 reads MDHEN; CDR2 reads SYDVKM.

The chain uses TRBV5-1 and TRBJ2-1; 8 bases map to TRBD2. V shed 5 bases, J shed 4 bases, and the junction held 11 bases outside the gene matches. This CDR3 is 16 amino acids long. From germline, CDR1 is SGHRS and CDR2 YFSETQ. The CDR3 region has the DNA TGCGCCAGCAGGCGATTTACTAGCGGCAAATACAATGAGCAGTTCTTC. Its protein is CASRRFTSGKYNEQFF.